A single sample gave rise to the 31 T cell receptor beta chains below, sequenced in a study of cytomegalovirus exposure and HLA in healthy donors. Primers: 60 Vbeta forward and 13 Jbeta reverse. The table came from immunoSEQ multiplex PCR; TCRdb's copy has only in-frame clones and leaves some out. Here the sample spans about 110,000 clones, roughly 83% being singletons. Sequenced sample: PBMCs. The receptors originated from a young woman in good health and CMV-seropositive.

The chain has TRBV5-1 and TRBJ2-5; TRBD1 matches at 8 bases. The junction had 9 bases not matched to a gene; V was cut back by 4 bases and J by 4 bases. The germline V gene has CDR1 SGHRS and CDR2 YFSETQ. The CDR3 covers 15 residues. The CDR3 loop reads CASSLETGVAETQYF. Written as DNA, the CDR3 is TGCGCCAGCAGCCTGGAGACAGGGGTGGCAGAGACCCAGTACTTC.

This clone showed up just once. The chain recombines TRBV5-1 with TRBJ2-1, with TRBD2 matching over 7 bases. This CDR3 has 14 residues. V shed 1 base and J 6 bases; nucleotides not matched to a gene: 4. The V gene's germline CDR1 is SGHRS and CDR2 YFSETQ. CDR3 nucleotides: TGCGCCAGCAGCTTGTCGGCTAGCGGCAATGAGCAGTTCTTC. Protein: CASSLSASGNEQFF.

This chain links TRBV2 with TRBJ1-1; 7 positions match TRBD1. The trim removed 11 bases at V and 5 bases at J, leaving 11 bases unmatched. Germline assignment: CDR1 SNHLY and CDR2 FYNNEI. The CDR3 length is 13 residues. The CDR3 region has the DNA TGTGCCTCCACCAGGGGGTTGGAAACTGAAGCTTTCTTT. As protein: CASTRGLETEAFF.

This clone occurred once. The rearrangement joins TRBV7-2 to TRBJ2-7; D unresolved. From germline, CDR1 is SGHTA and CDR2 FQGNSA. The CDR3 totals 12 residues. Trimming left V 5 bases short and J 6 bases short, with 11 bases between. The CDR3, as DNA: TGTGCCAGCAGCCAACATCGCGGCGAGCAGTACTTC. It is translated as CASSQHRGEQYF.

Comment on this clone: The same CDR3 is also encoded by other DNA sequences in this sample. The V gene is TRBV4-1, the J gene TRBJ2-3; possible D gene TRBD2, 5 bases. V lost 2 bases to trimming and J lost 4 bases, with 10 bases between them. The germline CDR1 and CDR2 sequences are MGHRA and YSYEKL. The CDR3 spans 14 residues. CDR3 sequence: CASSQLSEADTQYF. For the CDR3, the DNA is TGCGCCAGCAGCCAACTCTCGGAGGCAGATACGCAGTATTTT.

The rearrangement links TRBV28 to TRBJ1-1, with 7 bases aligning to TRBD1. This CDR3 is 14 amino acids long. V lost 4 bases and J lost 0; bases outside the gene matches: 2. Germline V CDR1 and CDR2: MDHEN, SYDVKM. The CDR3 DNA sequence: TGTGCCAGCAGTTCAGGGGGTTTGAACACTGAAGCTTTCTTT. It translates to CASSSGGLNTEAFF.

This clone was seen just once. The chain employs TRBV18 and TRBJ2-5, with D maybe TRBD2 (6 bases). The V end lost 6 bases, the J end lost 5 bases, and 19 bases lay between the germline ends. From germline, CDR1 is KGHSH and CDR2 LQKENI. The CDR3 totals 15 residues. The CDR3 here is CASSPGVGPTETQYF. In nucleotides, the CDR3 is TGTGCCAGCTCCCCGGGGGTAGGGCCGACGGAGACCCAGTACTTC.

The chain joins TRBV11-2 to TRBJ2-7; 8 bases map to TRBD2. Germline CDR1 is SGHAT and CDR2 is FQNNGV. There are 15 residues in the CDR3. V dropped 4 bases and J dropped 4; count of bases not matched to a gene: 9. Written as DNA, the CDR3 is TGTGCCAGCAGCTGGGACCCGGGAGGGCCGTACGAGCAGTACTTC. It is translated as CASSWDPGGPYEQYF.

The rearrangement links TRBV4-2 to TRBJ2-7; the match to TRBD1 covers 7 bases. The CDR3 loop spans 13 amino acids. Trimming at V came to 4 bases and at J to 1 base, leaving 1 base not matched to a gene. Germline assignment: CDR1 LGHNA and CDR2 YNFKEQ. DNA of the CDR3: TGTGCCAGCAGCCGGGACAGATCCTACGAGCAGTACTTC. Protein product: CASSRDRSYEQYF.

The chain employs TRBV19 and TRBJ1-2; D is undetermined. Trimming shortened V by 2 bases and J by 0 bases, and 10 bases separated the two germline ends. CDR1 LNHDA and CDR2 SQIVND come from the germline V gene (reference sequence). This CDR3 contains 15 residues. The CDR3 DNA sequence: TGTGCCAGTAGTATATGGCAGGAGGCTAACTATGGCTACACCTTC. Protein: CASSIWQEANYGYTF.

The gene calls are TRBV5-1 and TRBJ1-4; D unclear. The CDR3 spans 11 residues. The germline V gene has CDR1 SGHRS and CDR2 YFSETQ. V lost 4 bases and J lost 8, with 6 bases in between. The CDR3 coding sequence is TGCGCCAGCAGCAGCGCGGAAAAACTGTTTTTT. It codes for CASSSAEKLFF. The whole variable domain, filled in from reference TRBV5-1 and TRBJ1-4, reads KAGVTQTPRYLIKTRGQQVTLSCSPISGHRSVSWYQQTPGQGLQFLFEYFSETQRNKGNFPGRFSGRQFSNSRSEMNVSTLELGDSALYLCASSSAEKLFFGSGTQLSVL.

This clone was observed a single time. The CDR3: CASSQNAGVRREDQFF. CDR3 nucleotides: TGTGCCAGCAGCCAAAACGCAGGGGTCCGGCGGGAGGACCAGTTCTTC. The chain uses TRBV7-3 and TRBJ2-1; 8 nucleotides match TRBD2. This CDR3 comprises 16 residues. V lost 5 bases and J lost 13; bases outside the gene matches: 19. Germline assignment: CDR1 SGHTA and CDR2 FQGTGA.

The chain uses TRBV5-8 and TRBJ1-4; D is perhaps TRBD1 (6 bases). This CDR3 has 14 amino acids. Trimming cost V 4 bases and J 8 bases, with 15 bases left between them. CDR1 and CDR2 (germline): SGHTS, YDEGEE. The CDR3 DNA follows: TGTGCCAGCAGCACCGACAGGCCGGGGGAAAAACTGTTTTTT. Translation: CASSTDRPGEKLFF.

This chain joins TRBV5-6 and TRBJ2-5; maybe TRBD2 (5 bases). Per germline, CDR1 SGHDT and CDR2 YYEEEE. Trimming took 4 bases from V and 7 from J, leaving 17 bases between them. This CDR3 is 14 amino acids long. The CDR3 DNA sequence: TGTGCCAGCAGCCGAACGGGATCCCCCGGGACCCAGTACTTC. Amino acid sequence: CASSRTGSPGTQYF.

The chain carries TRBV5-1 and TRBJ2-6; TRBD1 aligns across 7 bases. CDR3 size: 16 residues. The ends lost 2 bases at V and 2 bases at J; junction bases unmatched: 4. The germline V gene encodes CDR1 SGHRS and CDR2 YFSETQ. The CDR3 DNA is TGCGCCAGCAGCTTACCAGGGACAGCTGGGGCCAACGTCCTGACTTTC. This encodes CASSLPGTAGANVLTF.

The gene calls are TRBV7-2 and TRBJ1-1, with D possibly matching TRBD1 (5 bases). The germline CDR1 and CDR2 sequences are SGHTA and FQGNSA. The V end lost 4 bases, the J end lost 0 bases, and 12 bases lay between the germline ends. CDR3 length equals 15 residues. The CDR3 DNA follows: TGTGCCAGCAGCTCGATTGACAGATTGAACACTGAAGCTTTCTTT. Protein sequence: CASSSIDRLNTEAFF. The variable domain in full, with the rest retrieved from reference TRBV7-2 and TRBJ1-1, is GAGVSQSPSNKVTEKGKDVELRCDPISGHTALYWYRQSLGQGLEFLIYFQGNSAPDKSGLPSDRFSAERTGGSVSTLTIQRTQQEDSAVYLCASSSIDRLNTEAFFGQGTRLTVV.

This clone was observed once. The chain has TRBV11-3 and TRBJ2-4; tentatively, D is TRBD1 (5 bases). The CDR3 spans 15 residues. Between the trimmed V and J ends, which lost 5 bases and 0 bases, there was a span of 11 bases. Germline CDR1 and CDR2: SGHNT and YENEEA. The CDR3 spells CASSPQGVAKNIQYF. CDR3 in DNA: TGTGCCAGCAGCCCTCAGGGCGTAGCCAAAAACATTCAGTACTTC. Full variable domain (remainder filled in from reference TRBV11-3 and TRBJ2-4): EAGVVQSPRYKIIEKKQPVAFWCNPISGHNTLYWYLQNLGQGPELLIRYENEEAVDDSQLPKDRFSAERLKGVDSTLKIQPAELGDSAVYLCASSPQGVAKNIQYFGAGTRLSVL.

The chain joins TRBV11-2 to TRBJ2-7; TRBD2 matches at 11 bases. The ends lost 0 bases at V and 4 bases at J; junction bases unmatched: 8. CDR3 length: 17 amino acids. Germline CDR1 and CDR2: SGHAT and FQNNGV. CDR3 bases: TGTGCCAGCAGCTTAGAAGCTAGCGGGAGGCCATTTTACGAGCAGTACTTC. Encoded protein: CASSLEASGRPFYEQYF.

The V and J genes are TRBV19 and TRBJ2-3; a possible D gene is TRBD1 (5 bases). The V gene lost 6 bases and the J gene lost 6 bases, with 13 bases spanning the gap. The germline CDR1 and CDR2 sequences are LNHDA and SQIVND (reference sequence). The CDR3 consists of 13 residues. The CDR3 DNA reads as TGTGCCAGTAGGACCCAGGGTGAGGATACGCAGTATTTT. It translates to CASRTQGEDTQYF.

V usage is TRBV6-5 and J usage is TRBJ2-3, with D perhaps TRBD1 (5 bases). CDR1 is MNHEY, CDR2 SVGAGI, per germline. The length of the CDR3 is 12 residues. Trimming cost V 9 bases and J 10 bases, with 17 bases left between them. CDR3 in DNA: TGTGCCAGTCACCAGGGCGTTCATCCGCAGTATTTT. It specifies CASHQGVHPQYF.

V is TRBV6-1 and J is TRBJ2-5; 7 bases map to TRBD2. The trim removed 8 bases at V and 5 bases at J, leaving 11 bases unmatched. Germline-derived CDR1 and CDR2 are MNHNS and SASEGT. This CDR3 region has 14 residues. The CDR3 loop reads CASRPSGKGETQYF. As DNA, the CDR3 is TGTGCCAGCCGCCCAAGCGGGAAAGGGGAGACCCAGTACTTC.

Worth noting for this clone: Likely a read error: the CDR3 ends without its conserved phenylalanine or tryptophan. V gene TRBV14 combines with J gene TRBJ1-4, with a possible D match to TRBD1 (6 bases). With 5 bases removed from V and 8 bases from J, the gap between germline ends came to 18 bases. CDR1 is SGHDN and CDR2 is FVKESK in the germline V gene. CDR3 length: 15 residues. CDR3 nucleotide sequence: TGTGCCAGCAGCGCTGATACAGGGTCCTGGGAAAAACTGTTTTTG. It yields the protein CASSADTGSWEKLFL.

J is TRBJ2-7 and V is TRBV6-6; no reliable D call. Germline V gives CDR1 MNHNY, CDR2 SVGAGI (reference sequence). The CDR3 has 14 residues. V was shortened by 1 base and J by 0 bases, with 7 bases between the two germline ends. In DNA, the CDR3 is TGTGCCAGCAGTTACTTCGGTAGCTCCTACGAGCAGTACTTC. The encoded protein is CASSYFGSSYEQYF.

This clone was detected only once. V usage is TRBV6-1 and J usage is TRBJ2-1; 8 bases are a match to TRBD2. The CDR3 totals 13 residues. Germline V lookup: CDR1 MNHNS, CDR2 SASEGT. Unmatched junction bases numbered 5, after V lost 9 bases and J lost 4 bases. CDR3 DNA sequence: TGTGCCAGTGCGACTAGCGCATACAATGAGCAGTTCTTC. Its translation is CASATSAYNEQFF.

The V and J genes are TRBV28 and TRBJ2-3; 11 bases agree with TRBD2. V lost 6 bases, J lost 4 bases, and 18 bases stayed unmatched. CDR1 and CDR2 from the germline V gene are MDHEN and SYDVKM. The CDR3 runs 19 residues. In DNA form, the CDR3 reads TGTGCCAGCAGGAGGACAGTTGTACTAGCGGGAGACATGGCAGATACGCAGTATTTT. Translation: CASRRTVVLAGDMADTQYF.

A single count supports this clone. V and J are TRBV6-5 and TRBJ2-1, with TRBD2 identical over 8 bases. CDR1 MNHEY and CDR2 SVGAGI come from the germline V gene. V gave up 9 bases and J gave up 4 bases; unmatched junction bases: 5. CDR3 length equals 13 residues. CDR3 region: CASATSAYNEQFF. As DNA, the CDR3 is TGTGCCAGTGCGACTAGCGCATACAATGAGCAGTTCTTC.

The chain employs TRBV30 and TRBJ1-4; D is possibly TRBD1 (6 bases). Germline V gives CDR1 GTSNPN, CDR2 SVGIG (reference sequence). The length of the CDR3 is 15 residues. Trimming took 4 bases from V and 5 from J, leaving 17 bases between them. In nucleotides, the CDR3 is TGTGCCTGGACCGCATTCCCGCAGGGGAATGAAAAACTGTTTTTT. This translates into CAWTAFPQGNEKLFF.

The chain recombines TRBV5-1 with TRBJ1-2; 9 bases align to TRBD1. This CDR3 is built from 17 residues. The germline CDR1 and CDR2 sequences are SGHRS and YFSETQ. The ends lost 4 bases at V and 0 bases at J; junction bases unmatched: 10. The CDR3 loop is CASSSSGTGRSNYGYTF. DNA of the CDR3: TGCGCCAGCAGCAGTTCCGGGACAGGGAGGTCTAACTATGGCTACACCTTC.

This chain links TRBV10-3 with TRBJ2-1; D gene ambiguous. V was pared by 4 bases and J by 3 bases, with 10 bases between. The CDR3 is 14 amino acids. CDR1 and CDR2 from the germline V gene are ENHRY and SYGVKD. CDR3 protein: CAISGLIDYNEQFF. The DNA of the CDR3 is TGTGCCATCAGTGGTTTGATAGACTACAATGAGCAGTTCTTC.

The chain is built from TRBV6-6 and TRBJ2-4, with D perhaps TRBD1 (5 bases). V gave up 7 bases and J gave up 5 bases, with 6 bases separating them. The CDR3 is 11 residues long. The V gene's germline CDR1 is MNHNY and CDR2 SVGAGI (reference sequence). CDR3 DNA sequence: TGTGCCAGCAAAGGGGAAAACATTCAGTACTTC. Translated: CASKGENIQYF.

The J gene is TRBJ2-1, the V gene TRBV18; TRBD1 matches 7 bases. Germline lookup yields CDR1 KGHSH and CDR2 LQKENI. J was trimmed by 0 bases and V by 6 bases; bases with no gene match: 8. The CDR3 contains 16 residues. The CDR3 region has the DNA TGTGCCAGCTCTCGGTCGGGACAGACCTCCTACAATGAGCAGTTCTTC. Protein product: CASSRSGQTSYNEQFF.